A selection of T cell receptor beta chains follows, all from one sample in a study of human T cells and chemical hapten exposure. MiXCR, run by TCRdb on the RACE reads, gives a single entry per CDR3 protein. Of around 330,000 distinct CDR3 sequences in the sample, 5.5% were seen once. The sample was whole blood, taken in connection with sensitization to the hapten diphenylcyclopropenone (DPC). The receptors stem from a woman younger than 35 with alopecia areata. Some clones in this sample may be carry-over from other donors' samples. Both conserved end residues are part of each CDR3. D genes are given only for firm matches. Clone sizes are given selectively: once, few, many, or a class where the clone is expanded.

clone size	V gene	J gene	D gene	CDR3 protein	CDR3 DNA
many	TRBV20-1	TRBJ2-3	-	CSAGRDTITDTQYF	TGCAGTGCCGGCCGCGATACCATCACAGATACGCAGTATTTT
few	TRBV7-9	TRBJ2-1	-	CASSPPISNEQFF	TGTGCCAGCAGCCCCCCCATAAGCAATGAGCAGTTCTTC
-	TRBV10-3	TRBJ2-1	TRBD2	CAIRPGGGPYNEQFF	TGTGCCATCCGACCGGGGGGTGGACCCTACAATGAGCAGTTCTTC
-	TRBV7-9	TRBJ2-3	-	CASSPGRGSTDTQYF	TGTGCCAGCAGCCCAGGACGGGGTAGCACAGATACGCAGTATTTT
-	TRBV27	TRBJ2-7	-	CASRWGPPYEQYF	TGTGCCAGCAGATGGGGGCCTCCCTACGAGCAGTACTTC
-	TRBV6-6	TRBJ2-5	-	CASRERDPQETQYF	TGTGCCAGCAGAGAGAGGGACCCACAAGAGACCCAGTACTTC
few	TRBV27	TRBJ2-5	-	CASSRYAGTQVQETQYF	TGTGCCAGCAGCCGCTACGCGGGGACACAAGTCCAAGAGACCCAGTACTTC
many	TRBV6-2/TRBV6-3	TRBJ1-6	-	CASSEGRAVIISPLHF	TGTGCCAGCAGCGAAGGACGGGCCGTTATAATTTCACCCCTCCACTTT
few	TRBV29-1	TRBJ1-6	-	CSVKLDRDSPLHF	TGCAGCGTTAAATTAGACAGAGATTCACCCCTCCACTTT
-	TRBV7-9	TRBJ2-2	-	CASSSKQGGNTGELFF	TGTGCCAGCAGCTCCAAACAGGGTGGAAACACCGGGGAGCTGTTTTTT
many	TRBV6-1	TRBJ2-4	-	CASSEVVKNIQYF	TGTGCCAGCAGTGAAGTAGTCAAAAACATTCAGTACTTC
many	TRBV12-3/TRBV12-4	TRBJ1-6	-	CASSFSGDNSPLHF	TGTGCCAGCAGTTTCTCGGGGGATAATTCACCCCTCCACTTT
-	TRBV12-3/TRBV12-4	TRBJ1-1	TRBD1	CASSLYRGPLKTEAFF	TGTGCCAGCAGTTTGTACAGGGGGCCTCTTAAGACTGAAGCTTTCTTT
many	TRBV3-1	TRBJ2-7	-	CASSQLIRAEQYF	TGTGCCAGCAGCCAGCTAATCAGAGCCGAGCAGTACTTC
many	TRBV5-1	TRBJ2-5	-	CASSLASETQYF	TGCGCCAGCAGCTTGGCCAGCGAGACCCAGTACTTC
few	TRBV6-1	TRBJ1-1	-	CASSELPEAFF	TGTGCCAGCAGCGAATTACCCGAAGCTTTCTTT
many	TRBV20-1	TRBJ1-5	-	CSARVTDINQPQHF	TGCAGTGCTAGAGTTACAGACATCAATCAGCCCCAGCATTTT